The rows below give T cell receptor beta chains drawn from one sample of a study of shared clonotypes between healthy human individuals. The data were produced by immunoSEQ multiplex PCR, yet TCRdb's version contains in-frame clones alone and is incomplete. Found here are more than 850,000 clones, around 78% of them singletons; the top ten hold more than 0.5%. The sample comprised memory CD4+ T cells from PBMCs. These receptors were taken from a man between 18 and 29 years old in good health. Some clones in this sample may be carry-over from other donors' samples. The CDR3 runs from the conserved cysteine through the conserved F or W.

j_call,v_call,cdr3_aa
TRBJ1-1,TRBV7-2,CASSPLPQSNTEAFF
TRBJ2-1,TRBV7-3,CASSPGLAGGIYEQFF
TRBJ2-7,TRBV7-2,CASSPHSYEQYF
TRBJ1-5,TRBV28,CASIMGYNQPQHF
TRBJ2-6,TRBV4-1,CASSQGQGSGANVLTF
TRBJ2-2,TRBV5-1,CASSMTATNTGELFF
TRBJ2-1,TRBV5-1,CASSLATYNEQFF
TRBJ1-5,TRBV19,CASSIVTAYSNQPQHF
TRBJ2-1,TRBV9,CASSPSGYQYNEQFF
TRBJ2-7,TRBV5-1,CASSFGGSSYEQYF
TRBJ2-7,TRBV6-6,CASSYISQGYEQYF
TRBJ2-3,TRBV2,CASSQGGVTDTQYF
TRBJ2-5,TRBV5-3,CARSFGPVSKETQYF
TRBJ1-1,TRBV28,CASTGSRNTEAFF
TRBJ2-3,TRBV10-3,CAISDLRTSGTDTQYF
TRBJ2-7,TRBV6-1,CASSPGHVSYEQYF
TRBJ2-1,TRBV7-9,CASSLKGGNEQFF
TRBJ2-1,TRBV4-1,CASSHEGLAGDNEQFF
TRBJ2-1,TRBV7-8,CASGDRGRSYNEQFF
TRBJ2-3,TRBV11-2,CASSLVRAADTQYF
TRBJ2-7,TRBV9,CASSVVISVLGLASSSYEQYF
TRBJ2-1,TRBV7-3,CASSLDPGVQGEQFF
TRBJ2-3,TRBV6-5,CASSYSLTADTQYF
TRBJ2-7,TRBV5-1,CASSLALDRGHEQYF
TRBJ2-7,TRBV7-2,CASSSRQGTTYEQYF
TRBJ2-1,TRBV7-2,CASSYRQGHYNEQFF
TRBJ1-3,TRBV9,CASSPRDVGNTIYF
TRBJ1-1,TRBV2,CASIRDIPSMNTEAFF
TRBJ1-2,TRBV19,CATPSDRAGYGYTF
TRBJ2-7,TRBV28,CASTPAGGFSEQYF
TRBJ1-3,TRBV15,CATSREAPGSGNTIYF
TRBJ2-7,TRBV15,CATSRDVWGQGKQYF
TRBJ2-5,TRBV6-1,CALKPLEWWAETQYF
TRBJ1-2,TRBV27,CASSFWGRKNYGYTF
TRBJ1-2,TRBV11-2,CASSLSPGDGYTF
TRBJ2-7,TRBV27,CASSFGIAGPYEQYF
TRBJ1-2,TRBV6-5,CASSGDRGYGYTF
TRBJ2-3,TRBV20-1,CSAAREGTQYF
TRBJ2-7,TRBV28,CASSPGTGPLGEQYF
TRBJ2-2,TRBV19,CASARQFTGELFF